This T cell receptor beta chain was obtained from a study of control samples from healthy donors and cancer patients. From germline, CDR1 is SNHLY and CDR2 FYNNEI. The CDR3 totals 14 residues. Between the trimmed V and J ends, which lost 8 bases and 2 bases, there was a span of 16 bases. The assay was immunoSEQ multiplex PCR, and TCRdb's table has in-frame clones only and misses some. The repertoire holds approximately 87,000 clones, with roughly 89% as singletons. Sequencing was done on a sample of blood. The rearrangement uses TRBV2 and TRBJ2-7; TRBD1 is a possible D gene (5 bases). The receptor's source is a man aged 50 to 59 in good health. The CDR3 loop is CASCLGWGPYEQYF. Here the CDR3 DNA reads TGTGCCAGCTGCCTGGGATGGGGCCCCTACGAGCAGTACTTC.